The subject of this entry is one T cell receptor beta chain. The sample comes from a study of control samples from healthy donors and cancer patients. CDR3 length equals 16 residues. Germline V gives CDR1 SGHAT, CDR2 FQNNGV. V lost 1 base, J lost 4 bases, and 8 bases stayed unmatched. The method was immunoSEQ multiplex PCR; TCRdb's version includes in-frame clones alone and lacks a portion of them. The table shows 110,000 to 150,000 clones, with 90% to 95% occurring only once. The rearrangement uses TRBV11-2 and TRBJ1-2, with TRBD1 matching over 8 bases. This receptor was identified in a man in his forties in good health. The sample was blood. The CDR3 region has the DNA TGTGCCAGCAGCTTAGGTACAGGGGGTGGCGTCTATGGCTACACCTTC. Translated: CASSLGTGGGVYGYTF.